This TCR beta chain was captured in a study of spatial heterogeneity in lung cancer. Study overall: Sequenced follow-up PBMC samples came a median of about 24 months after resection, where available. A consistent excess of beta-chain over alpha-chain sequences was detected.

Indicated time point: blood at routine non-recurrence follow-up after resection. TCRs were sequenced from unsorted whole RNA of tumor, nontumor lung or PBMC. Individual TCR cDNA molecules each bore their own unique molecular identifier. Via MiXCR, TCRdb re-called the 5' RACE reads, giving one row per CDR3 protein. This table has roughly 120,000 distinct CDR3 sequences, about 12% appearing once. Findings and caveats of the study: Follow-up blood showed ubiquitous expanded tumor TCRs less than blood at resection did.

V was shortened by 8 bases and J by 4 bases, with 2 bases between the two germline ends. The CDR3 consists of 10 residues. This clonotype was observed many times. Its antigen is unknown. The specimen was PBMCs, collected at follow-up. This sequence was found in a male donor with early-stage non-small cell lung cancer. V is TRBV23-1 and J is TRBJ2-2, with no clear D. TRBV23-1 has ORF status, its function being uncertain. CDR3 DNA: TGCGCCAGCCTCACCGGGGAGCTGTTTTTT. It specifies CASLTGELFF.